This TCR delta chain was documented in a study of γδ T cells in repeated Plasmodium falciparum infection. As regards this clone: A read error is likely here: a far larger clone is one base away. The sample carries other DNA sequences with the same CDR3.

This CDR3 contains 21 residues. Germline lookup yields CDR1 GEAIGNYY and CDR2 EKD. TCRdb re-called the multiplex PCR reads via CATT. The data show around 86,000 delta-chain clones, with under 1.5% seen just once and under 9.5% held by the top ten. Flow sorting of PBMC yielded separate Vgamma9/Vdelta2+ and Vdelta2-negative gammadelta T cell populations for bulk repertoire analysis. This chain joins TRDV2 and TRDJ3, with 12 bases that match TRDD3. TCRdb does not report a J gene; here it was assigned by matching the DNA to germline references. Specimen: gamma-delta T cells from blood. This clonotype was sampled from a pool of human donors (malaria-infected and uninfected, not separated). The CDR3 coding sequence is TGTGCCTGCGACACCGGAGCTGCTGGGGGATACGGATCCTGGGACACCCGACAGATGTTTTTC. It translates to CACDTGAAGGYGSWDTRQMFF.